Sequencing of this T cell receptor beta chain was carried out in a study of T-cell reconstitution after alpha-beta-depleted transplantation in children. Unique molecular identifiers were incorporated during preparation of the TCRbeta library. TCRdb reanalysed the PCR reads using MiXCR and keeps one entry per CDR3 protein. The data hold 500,000 to 650,000 distinct CDR3 sequences, with under 15% observed a single time. Study-wide results and limits: Two months or so post-transplant, alpha-beta T cells reportedly derived from several hundred expanded graft clones. Once a year had passed after transplant, T-cell counts and diversity came mostly from newly produced T cells. Several patients had high TCRbeta diversity at day 60; it came from surviving recipient T cells and thymic progenitors.

This CDR3 region has 11 residues. V lost 6 bases, J lost 9 bases, and 9 bases lay in between. At least ten counts were recorded for this clonotype. Its specificity is unknown. The receptor was derived from a male patient younger than 18 who had a stem cell transplant for acute myeloid leukemia, so the T cells may come from the graft donor. The sample consisted of PBMCs, mostly from graft donor cells, taken 360 days after TCRalphabeta/CD19-depleted stem cell transplant. The V and J genes are TRBV12-3 or TRBV12-4 and TRBJ2-1; D gene uncertain. CDR3 sequence: CASSPRGEQFF. DNA for the CDR3: TGTGCCAGCAGCCCGCGCGGTGAGCAGTTCTTC.